The rows below give T cell receptor beta chains drawn from one sample of a study. TCRdb used MiXCR to reprocess the RT-PCR reads, holding one entry per CDR3 protein. The top ten clones hold roughly 3.6% of a sample with about 680,000 distinct CDR3 sequences, 14% of them seen once. Sequences were obtained from memory CD4+ T cells from blood. All receptors come from a female donor in good health, serving as a healthy control. Both conserved end residues are part of each CDR3. A D gene is named only where the DNA matches it firmly. The size entry is marked missing in some rows and otherwise reads once, few, many or a size class.

d_call	v_call	clone_size	j_call	cdr3_nt	cdr3_aa
-	TRBV5-1	-	TRBJ2-5	TGCGCCAGCAGCTTGGCGCCCGAAATAGAGACCCAGTACTTC	CASSLAPEIETQYF
-	TRBV6-2/TRBV6-3	-	TRBJ2-7	TGTGCCAGCAGTTATCTGGACCATTCCTACGAGCAGTACTTC	CASSYLDHSYEQYF
TRBD2	TRBV11-1	-	TRBJ2-1	TGTGCCAGCAGCCCAATCACCGGGACTAATTCCTACAATGAGCAGTTCTTC	CASSPITGTNSYNEQFF
-	TRBV11-1	once	TRBJ1-1	TGTGCCAGCAGCTTACGACAGGTGAACACTCAAGCTTTCTTT	CASSLRQVNTQAFF
-	TRBV24-1	many	TRBJ2-5	TGTGCCACCAGTGACTGGGACGGCTCCACGCAAGAGACCCAGTACTTC	CATSDWDGSTQETQYF
TRBD1	TRBV6-2/TRBV6-3	many	TRBJ2-3	TGTGCCAGCAGTTGGCGACAGGGGGCTGAAGATACGCAGTATTTT	CASSWRQGAEDTQYF
TRBD2	TRBV4-2	few	TRBJ2-6	TGTGCCAGCAGCCAGACGGGACTAGCGGGGACAGGGGCCAACGTCCTGACTTTC	CASSQTGLAGTGANVLTF
-	TRBV20-1	few	TRBJ2-5	TGCAGTGCTTGGGACATCGGGACCCAGTACTTC	CSAWDIGTQYF
-	TRBV6-6	few	TRBJ1-1	TGTGCCAGCAGTTACTCTCGGGGGGGGGCAAACACTGAAGCTTTCTTT	CASSYSRGGANTEAFF
TRBD1	TRBV5-5	few	TRBJ1-4	TGTGCCAGCAGCCCAGGGTGGACAGGAGAAAAACTGTTTTTT	CASSPGWTGEKLFF
-	TRBV5-1	-	TRBJ2-5	TGCGCCAGCAGCGCGCGCCGTGGAGAGACCCAGTACTTC	CASSARRGETQYF
-	TRBV6-1	many	TRBJ2-5	TGTGCCAGCAGTGAAGCGCACCAGACCCAGTACTTC	CASSEAHQTQYF
-	TRBV5-1	-	TRBJ2-3	TGCGCCAGCAGCGGCGACAGGACCTACACAGATACGCAGTATTTT	CASSGDRTYTDTQYF
-	TRBV20-1	few	TRBJ1-5	TGCAGTGCTAGCGGCGAGAGAGGGCATCAGCCCCAGCATTTT	CSASGERGHQPQHF
TRBD1	TRBV11-2	-	TRBJ2-7	TGTGCCAGCAGCCCCGGGACAGGGGGCATGAGGCAGTACTTC	CASSPGTGGMRQYF
-	TRBV29-1	-	TRBJ1-1	TGCAGCGCTTCAGGGTGGGGCACTGAAGCTTTCTTT	CSASGWGTEAFF
TRBD1	TRBV10-1	-	TRBJ1-1	TGCGCCAGCAGTGAGACCCGGGACAGGTACATGAACACTGAAGCTTTCTTT	CASSETRDRYMNTEAFF
-	TRBV7-7	-	TRBJ2-5	TGTGCCAGCAGCCCTAGTGTGTTGGGACACGCATACTTC	CASSPSVLGHAYF
TRBD1	TRBV5-1	few	TRBJ1-4	TGCGCCAGCAGCCCGGGACAGCCCTTCAAGGAAAAACTGTTTTTT	CASSPGQPFKEKLFF
-	TRBV18	few	TRBJ2-7	TGTGCCAGCTCACCATCTCGGGGACTGATCTACGAGCAGTACTTC	CASSPSRGLIYEQYF
TRBD1	TRBV7-6	few	TRBJ2-7	TGTGCCAGCAGCTTACAGTTGGGACAGGGGAACGAGCAGTACTTC	CASSLQLGQGNEQYF
-	TRBV24-1	few	TRBJ2-3	TGTGCCACGGCGGTGGGCGGGGCAGATACGCAGTATTTT	CATAVGGADTQYF
-	TRBV18	-	TRBJ1-1	TGTGCCAGCTCACCGCGAACAGGCGACCTCCGGGGGACTGAAGCTTTCTTT	CASSPRTGDLRGTEAFF
-	TRBV6-5	many	TRBJ2-7	TGTGCCAGCAGTCGGACATTTTCCTACGAGCAGTACTTC	CASSRTFSYEQYF
-	TRBV20-1	-	TRBJ2-6	TGCAGTGCTAGAGATCACGGTGAAGGGCCCAACGTCCTGACTTTC	CSARDHGEGPNVLTF
-	TRBV12-3/TRBV12-4	few	TRBJ1-2	TGTGCCAGCAGTTTAGAAACTAGCTATGGCTACACCTTC	CASSLETSYGYTF
-	TRBV7-8	few	TRBJ2-4	TGTGCCAGCAGCTTAGACCAAGGGATCGACATTCAGTACTTC	CASSLDQGIDIQYF
TRBD1	TRBV5-1	many	TRBJ2-5	TGCGCCAGCAGCTTGGGTCAGGGGGCCTCTAGGGAGACCCAGTACTTC	CASSLGQGASRETQYF
TRBD1	TRBV7-2	-	TRBJ1-4	TGTGCCAGCAGCTTAGAGGGTCCAGGGGGGACTAATGAAAAACTGTTTTTT	CASSLEGPGGTNEKLFF
-	TRBV10-3	-	TRBJ2-7	TGTGCCACCCACCCTACAATTGGCACAACCTACGAGCAGTACTTC	CATHPTIGTTYEQYF
TRBD1	TRBV4-1	many	TRBJ1-1	TGCGCCAGCAGCCAAGGAGGGGGCATGAACACTGAAGCTTTCTTT	CASSQGGGMNTEAFF
-	TRBV12-3/TRBV12-4	few	TRBJ1-6	TGTGCCAGCAGGGGGGGCTATAATTCACCCCTCCACTTT	CASRGGYNSPLHF
-	TRBV28	few	TRBJ1-1	TGTGCCAGCAGTAAACAAGGGGGGAACACTGAAGCTTTCTTT	CASSKQGGNTEAFF
-	TRBV27	-	TRBJ1-3	TGTGCCAGCAGTTTGCGGTTAGGTAACACCATATATTTT	CASSLRLGNTIYF
TRBD1	TRBV15	few	TRBJ1-4	TGTGCCACCAGCACCCGCTGGACAGGAACAACTAATGAAAAACTGTTTTTT	CATSTRWTGTTNEKLFF
TRBD1	TRBV12-3/TRBV12-4	few	TRBJ2-7	TGTGCCAGCAGTAAAAACAGGGGGCCCTACGAGCAGTACTTC	CASSKNRGPYEQYF
-	TRBV6-1	-	TRBJ2-7	TGTGCCAGCAGGACAGGAAATACCCTAAACGAGCAGTACTTC	CASRTGNTLNEQYF
-	TRBV18	-	TRBJ2-1	TGTGCCAGCTCACCTAGGTCTAGCGCCTCCTACAATGAGCAGTTCTTC	CASSPRSSASYNEQFF
-	TRBV20-1	-	TRBJ2-3	TGCAGTGCTAGGGCCTTTCGGTTGGTAGATACGCAGTATTTT	CSARAFRLVDTQYF
TRBD2	TRBV10-3	few	TRBJ2-3	TGTGCCATCACCATGGGACTAGCGGGGACAGATACGCAGTATTTT	CAITMGLAGTDTQYF
-	TRBV7-2	many	TRBJ2-7	TGTGCCAGCAGCTTAAATTCTCCCTACGAGCAGTACTTC	CASSLNSPYEQYF
TRBD2	TRBV20-1	many	TRBJ2-1	TGCAGTGCTAGAGGCCGGACTAGGCACTACAATGAGCAGTTCTTC	CSARGRTRHYNEQFF
-	TRBV18	-	TRBJ2-2	TGTGCCAGCTCACCCCGTGTAGGGACGGACACCGGGGAGCTGTTTTTT	CASSPRVGTDTGELFF
-	TRBV7-2	few	TRBJ2-7	TGTGCCAGCAGCTTCAAGACTAGCTCCTACGAGCAGTACTTC	CASSFKTSSYEQYF